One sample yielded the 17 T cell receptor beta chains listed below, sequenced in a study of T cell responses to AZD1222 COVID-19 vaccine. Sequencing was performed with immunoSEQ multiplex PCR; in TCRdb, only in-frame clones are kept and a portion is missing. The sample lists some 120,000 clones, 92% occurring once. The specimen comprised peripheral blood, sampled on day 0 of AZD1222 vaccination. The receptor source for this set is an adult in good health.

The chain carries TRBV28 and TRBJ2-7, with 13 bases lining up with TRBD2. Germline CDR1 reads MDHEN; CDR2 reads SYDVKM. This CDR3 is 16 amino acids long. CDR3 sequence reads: CASHGTSGNTGYEQYF. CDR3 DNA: TGTGCTTCCCACGGGACTAGCGGGAACACCGGGTACGAGCAGTACTTC. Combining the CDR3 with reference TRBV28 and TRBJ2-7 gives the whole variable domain DVKVTQSSRYLVKRTGEKVFLECVQDMDHENMFWYRQDPGLGLRLIYFSYDVKMKEKGDIPEGYSVSREKKERFSLILESASTNQTSMYLCASHGTSGNTGYEQYFGPGTRLTVT.

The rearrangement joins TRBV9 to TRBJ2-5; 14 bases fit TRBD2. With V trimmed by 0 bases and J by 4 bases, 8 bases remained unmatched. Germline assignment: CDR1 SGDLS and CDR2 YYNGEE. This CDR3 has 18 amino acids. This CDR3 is CASSVAGTSGRGGETQYF. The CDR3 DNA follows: TGTGCCAGCAGCGTAGCTGGGACTAGCGGGAGAGGAGGAGAGACCCAGTACTTC.

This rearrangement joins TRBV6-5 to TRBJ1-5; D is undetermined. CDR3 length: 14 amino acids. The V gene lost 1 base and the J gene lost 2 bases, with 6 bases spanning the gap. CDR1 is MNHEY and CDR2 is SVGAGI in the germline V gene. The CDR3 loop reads CASSYLAGNQPQHF. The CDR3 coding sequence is TGTGCCAGCAGTTACTTAGCAGGCAATCAGCCCCAGCATTTT.

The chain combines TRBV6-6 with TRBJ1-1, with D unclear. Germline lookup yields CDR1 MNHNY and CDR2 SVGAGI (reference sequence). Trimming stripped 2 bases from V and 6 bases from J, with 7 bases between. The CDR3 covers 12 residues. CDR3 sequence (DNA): TGTGCCAGCAGTTACCTATCGTCTGAAGCTTTCTTT. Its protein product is CASSYLSSEAFF.

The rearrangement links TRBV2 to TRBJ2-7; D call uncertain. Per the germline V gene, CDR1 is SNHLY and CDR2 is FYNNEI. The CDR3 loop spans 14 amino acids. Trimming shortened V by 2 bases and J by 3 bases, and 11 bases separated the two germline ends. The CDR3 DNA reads TGTGCCAGCAGTGAACAAGGGATGGGCTACGAGCAGTACTTC. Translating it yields CASSEQGMGYEQYF.

CDR3 protein: CASSKRRSAKNIQYF. CDR3 bases: TGTGCCAGCAGCAAGAGACGTTCAGCCAAAAACATTCAGTACTTC. The J gene is TRBJ2-4, the V gene TRBV13; D ambiguous. The germline gives CDR1 PRHDT, CDR2 FYEKMQ (reference sequence). The CDR3 consists of 15 residues. Trimming cost V 5 bases and J 0 bases, with 11 bases left between them.

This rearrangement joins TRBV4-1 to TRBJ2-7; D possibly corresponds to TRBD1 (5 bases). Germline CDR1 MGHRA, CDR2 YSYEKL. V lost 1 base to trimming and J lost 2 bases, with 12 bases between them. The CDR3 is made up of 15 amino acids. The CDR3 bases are TGCGCCAGCAGCCAAGCCCCGACAGAACCCTACGAGCAGTACTTC. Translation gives CASSQAPTEPYEQYF.

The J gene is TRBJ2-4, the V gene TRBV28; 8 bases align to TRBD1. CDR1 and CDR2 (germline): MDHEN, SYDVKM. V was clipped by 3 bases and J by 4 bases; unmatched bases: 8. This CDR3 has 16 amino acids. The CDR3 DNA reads TGTGCCAGCAGTTTTTTCTCGGGACAGGTTAAAAACATTCAGTACTTC. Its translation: CASSFFSGQVKNIQYF. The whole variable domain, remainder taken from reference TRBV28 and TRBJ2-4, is DVKVTQSSRYLVKRTGEKVFLECVQDMDHENMFWYRQDPGLGLRLIYFSYDVKMKEKGDIPEGYSVSREKKERFSLILESASTNQTSMYLCASSFFSGQVKNIQYFGAGTRLSVL.

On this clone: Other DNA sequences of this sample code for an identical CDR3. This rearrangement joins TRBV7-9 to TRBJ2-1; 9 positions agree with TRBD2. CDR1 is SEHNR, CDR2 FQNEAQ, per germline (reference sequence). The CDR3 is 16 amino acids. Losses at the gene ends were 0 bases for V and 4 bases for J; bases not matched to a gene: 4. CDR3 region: CASSLALAGTYNEQFF. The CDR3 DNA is TGTGCCAGCAGCTTAGCGCTAGCGGGGACTTACAATGAGCAGTTCTTC.

CDR3 sequence: CASSIMGGGNQPQHF. In DNA form, the CDR3 reads TGTGCCAGTAGTATTATGGGGGGCGGCAATCAGCCCCAGCATTTT. V is TRBV19 and J is TRBJ1-5; TRBD1 might be the D (6 bases). The germline V and J ends were trimmed by 3 bases and 2 bases, with 11 bases remaining between them. From germline, CDR1 is LNHDA and CDR2 SQIVND (reference sequence). This CDR3 contains 15 residues.

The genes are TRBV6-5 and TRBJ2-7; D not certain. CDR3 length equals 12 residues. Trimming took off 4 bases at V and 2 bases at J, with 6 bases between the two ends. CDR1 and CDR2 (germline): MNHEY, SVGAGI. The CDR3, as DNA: TGTGCCAGCAGTTCCGATGCCTACGAGCAGTACTTC. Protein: CASSSDAYEQYF.

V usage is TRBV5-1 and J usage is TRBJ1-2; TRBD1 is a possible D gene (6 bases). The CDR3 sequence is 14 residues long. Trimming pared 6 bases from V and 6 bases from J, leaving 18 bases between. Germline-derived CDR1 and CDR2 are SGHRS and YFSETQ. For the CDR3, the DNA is TGCGCCAGCACCGAGGGCAGGGGTGCGGATGGCTACACCTTC. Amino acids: CASTEGRGADGYTF. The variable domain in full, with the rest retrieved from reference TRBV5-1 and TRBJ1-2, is KAGVTQTPRYLIKTRGQQVTLSCSPISGHRSVSWYQQTPGQGLQFLFEYFSETQRNKGNFPGRFSGRQFSNSRSEMNVSTLELGDSALYLCASTEGRGADGYTFGSGTRLTVV.

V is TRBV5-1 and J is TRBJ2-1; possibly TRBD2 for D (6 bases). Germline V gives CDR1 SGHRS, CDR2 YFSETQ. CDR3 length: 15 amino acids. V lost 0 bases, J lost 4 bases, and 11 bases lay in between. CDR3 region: CASSLAGDAYNEQFF. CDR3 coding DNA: TGCGCCAGCAGCTTGGCGGGGGACGCGTACAATGAGCAGTTCTTC.

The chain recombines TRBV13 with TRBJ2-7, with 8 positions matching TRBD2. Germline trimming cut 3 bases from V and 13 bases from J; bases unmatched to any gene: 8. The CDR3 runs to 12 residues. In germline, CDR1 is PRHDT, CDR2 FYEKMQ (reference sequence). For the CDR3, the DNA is TGTGCCAGCAGCTTTCGGCGGGGGGTCTTCTACTTC. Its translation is CASSFRRGVFYF.

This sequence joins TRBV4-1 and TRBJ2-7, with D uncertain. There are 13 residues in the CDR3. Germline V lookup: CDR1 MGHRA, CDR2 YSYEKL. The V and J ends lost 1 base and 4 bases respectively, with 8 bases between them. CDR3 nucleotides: TGCGCCAGCAGCCAAGTTTTCGGGTACGAGCAGTACTTC. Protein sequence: CASSQVFGYEQYF.

The CDR3 DNA is TGTGCCAGCAGCCCCCGAGCGGGAGGTCGGACCGGGGAGCTGTTTTTT. Translating it yields CASSPRAGGRTGELFF. The chain has TRBV7-3 and TRBJ2-2, with 9 bases identical to TRBD2. This CDR3 is 16 amino acids long. The germline V gene encodes CDR1 SGHTA and CDR2 FQGTGA. V shed 5 bases and J 5 bases; nucleotides not matched to a gene: 9.

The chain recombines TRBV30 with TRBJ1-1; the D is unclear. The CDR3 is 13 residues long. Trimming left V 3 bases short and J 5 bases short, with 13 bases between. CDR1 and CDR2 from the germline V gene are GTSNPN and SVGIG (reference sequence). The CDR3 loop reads CAWSVSQKTEAFF. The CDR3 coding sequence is TGTGCCTGGAGCGTTTCCCAGAAGACTGAAGCTTTCTTT.